The clone carrying this T cell receptor (beta chain) has a handful of counts. 60 Vbeta and 13 Jbeta primers were used in PCR. The table came from immunoSEQ multiplex PCR; TCRdb's copy has only in-frame clones and leaves some out. The sample contains approximately 160,000 clones, under 85% of which appear only once. The data stem from a study of cytomegalovirus exposure and HLA in healthy donors. CDR1 and CDR2 (germline): MDHEN, SYDVKM. CDR3 length equals 15 residues. Unmatched junction bases numbered 9, after V lost 6 bases and J lost 5 bases. Input material: PBMCs. This sequence was found in a man in his fifties or sixties in good health and CMV-seropositive. This chain joins TRBV28 and TRBJ2-3; 9 bases agree with TRBD2. The CDR3 DNA reads as TGTGCCAGCAGCGCGGGGGGGGCTCAGGAAGATACGCAGTATTTT. It specifies CASSAGGAQEDTQYF.